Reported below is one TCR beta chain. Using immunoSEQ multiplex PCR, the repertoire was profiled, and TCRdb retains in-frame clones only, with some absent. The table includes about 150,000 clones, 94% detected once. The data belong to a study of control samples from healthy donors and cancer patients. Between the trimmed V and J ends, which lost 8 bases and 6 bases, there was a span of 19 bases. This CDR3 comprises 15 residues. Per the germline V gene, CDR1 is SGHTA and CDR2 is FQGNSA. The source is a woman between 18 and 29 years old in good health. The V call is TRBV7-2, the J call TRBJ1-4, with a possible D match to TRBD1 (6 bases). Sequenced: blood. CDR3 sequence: CASGSEGGAYEKLFF. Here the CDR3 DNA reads TGTGCCAGCGGTTCGGAGGGGGGCGCTTATGAAAAACTGTTTTTT.